What follows is one TCR beta chain and its context. Antigen specificity is unknown. This sample is part of a study of blood T cells in healthy people across ages. Broader study findings: Shifts in expanded clonotypes may have been confounded by donor CMV status, which was unknown. There was a strong correlation between TCR beta diversity and naive T cell percentage.

There were at least 5.5 micrograms of total RNA extracted from every sample. Next came a second PCR, run for about 6 to 11 cycles, which used a sample-barcoded 5' primer along with a J-beta primer mix. TCRdb reprocessed the 5' RACE reads via MiXCR and lists one record per CDR3 protein. The data show more than 1,400,000 distinct CDR3 sequences, about 43% seen once. Input material: blood. The TCR was taken from a woman aged 18-29 years in good health.

The CDR3 loop is CSARGPSTFSYNEQFF. The CDR3 DNA sequence: TGCAGTGCTAGAGGACCCAGCACCTTCTCCTACAATGAGCAGTTCTTC. The gene calls are TRBV20-1 and TRBJ2-1; D gene uncertain. Deletions cut 1 base from V and 0 bases from J, with 13 bases between. Germline values: CDR1 DFQATT, CDR2 SNEGSKA (reference sequence). This CDR3 is built from 16 residues.